This TCR beta chain was captured in a study of long-term antiretroviral therapy in people with HIV. J was trimmed by 4 bases and V by 1 base; bases with no gene match: 3. In germline, CDR1 is SGHTA, CDR2 FQGNSA. The CDR3 extends over 15 amino acids. Version v3.0 of the immunoSEQ assay ran at survey level. Profiling relied on immunoSEQ multiplex PCR, and the TCRdb table lists in-frame clones only, not all of them. The sample gives about 26,000 clones, 86% of which show up once; under 5% is in the top ten. The chain employs TRBV7-2 and TRBJ2-1; 8 bases map to TRBD2. Source: unsorted PBMCs, taken approximately 2.6 years after starting antiretroviral therapy. This TCR derives from a man in his forties or fifties with HIV. The CDR3 is CASSLESGSYNEQFF. The CDR3 DNA is TGTGCCAGCAGCTTAGAGAGCGGGAGTTACAATGAGCAGTTCTTC.